This entry lists 9 T cell receptor beta chains sequenced from one sample in a study of T cell changes during pregnancy in multiple sclerosis. Some clones are missing from TCRdb's copy, which holds only in-frame ones; the method was immunoSEQ multiplex PCR. The sample holds 60,000 to 90,000 clones, 89% seen once. The sample here was peripheral blood, taken before pregnancy. These receptors all come from a female donor with multiple sclerosis, enrolled in a pregnancy study.

This clone was counted only a few times. V gene TRBV5-1 combines with J gene TRBJ1-1; D is uncertain. The CDR3 covers 13 residues. V lost 0 bases and J lost 6, with 9 bases in between. From germline, CDR1 is SGHRS and CDR2 YFSETQ. Here the CDR3 DNA reads TGCGCCAGCAGCTTGGGAGGTGTCCCTGAAGCTTTCTTT. Translating it yields CASSLGGVPEAFF.

Only a few counts were recorded for this clone. The rearrangement links TRBV18 to TRBJ1-3, with D unresolved. Trimming took 2 bases from V and 9 from J, leaving 8 bases between them. CDR1 and CDR2 (germline): KGHSH, LQKENI. CDR3 length equals 12 residues. Here the CDR3 DNA reads TGTGCCAGCTCACCAGAACGAGCCACCATATATTTT. It translates to CASSPERATIYF.

The sample holds one count of this clone. This sequence joins TRBV2 and TRBJ1-2; D is possibly TRBD1 (5 bases). This CDR3 has 16 residues. V dropped 4 bases and J dropped 5 bases, with 20 bases sitting between them. Looked up from germline, CDR1 is SNHLY and CDR2 is FYNNEI. DNA of the CDR3: TGTGCCAGCAGTGGGGCCCGGGGGGAGGTAAAGTATGGCTACACCTTC. This encodes CASSGARGEVKYGYTF.

The CDR3 is CASSSYRGMIYEQYF. CDR3 bases: TGTGCCAGCAGCTCGTACAGGGGGATGATATACGAGCAGTACTTC. J is TRBJ2-7 and V is TRBV13; TRBD1 agrees at 8 bases. V shed 4 bases and J 4 bases; nucleotides not matched to a gene: 9. The CDR3 contains 15 residues. Germline V CDR1 and CDR2: PRHDT, FYEKMQ (reference sequence).

The genes are TRBV5-1 and TRBJ1-1; D may be TRBD1 (5 bases). V dropped 0 bases and J dropped 4 bases, with 7 bases sitting between them. The CDR3 length is 13 residues. Germline lookup yields CDR1 SGHRS and CDR2 YFSETQ. Here the CDR3 reads CASSLDRRTEAFF. CDR3 sequence (DNA): TGCGCCAGCAGCTTGGACAGGCGCACTGAAGCTTTCTTT. Together with reference TRBV5-1 and TRBJ1-1, the CDR3 gives the full variable domain: KAGVTQTPRYLIKTRGQQVTLSCSPISGHRSVSWYQQTPGQGLQFLFEYFSETQRNKGNFPGRFSGRQFSNSRSEMNVSTLELGDSALYLCASSLDRRTEAFFGQGTRLTVV.

This clone appeared a few times. This chain connects TRBV13 to TRBJ1-2; 7 nucleotides match TRBD1. The trim removed 5 bases at V and 5 bases at J, leaving 5 bases unmatched. The CDR3 is 13 amino acids. Per the germline V gene, CDR1 is PRHDT and CDR2 is FYEKMQ (reference sequence). The CDR3: CASSIGTEYGYTF. CDR3 coding DNA: TGTGCCAGCAGCATTGGGACAGAGTATGGCTACACCTTC.

This chain uses TRBV7-3 with TRBJ1-1; D ambiguous. V lost 2 bases, J lost 1 base, and 8 bases lay in between. This CDR3 has 14 residues. CDR1 is SGHTA, CDR2 FQGTGA, per germline. The CDR3 DNA follows: TGTGCCAGCAGCTTACTTCACGGGAACACTGAAGCTTTCTTT. Amino acids: CASSLLHGNTEAFF.

This chain links TRBV13 with TRBJ1-1; D gene uncertain. V was trimmed by 5 bases and J by 2 bases, leaving 18 bases between them. CDR1 is PRHDT, CDR2 FYEKMQ, per germline (reference sequence). This CDR3 contains 16 residues. CDR3 coding DNA: TGTGCCAGCAGCCCCCCCTCAACAAGTCTCAACACTGAAGCTTTCTTT. Its translation is CASSPPSTSLNTEAFF. The whole variable domain, remainder taken from reference TRBV13 and TRBJ1-1, is AAGVIQSPRHLIKEKRETATLKCYPIPRHDTVYWYQQGPGQDPQFLISFYEKMQSDKGSIPDRFSAQQFSDYHSELNMSSLELGDSALYFCASSPPSTSLNTEAFFGQGTRLTVV.

The rearrangement uses TRBV6-5 and TRBJ1-2; 7 nucleotides line up with TRBD1. Trimming cost V 7 bases and J 4 bases; bases outside gene matches: 9. CDR3 length equals 14 residues. CDR1 is MNHEY and CDR2 is SVGAGI in the germline V gene. CDR3 sequence (DNA): TGTGCCAGCACCCCCCTAGGGGGCATCTATGGCTACACCTTC. Translating gives CASTPLGGIYGYTF.